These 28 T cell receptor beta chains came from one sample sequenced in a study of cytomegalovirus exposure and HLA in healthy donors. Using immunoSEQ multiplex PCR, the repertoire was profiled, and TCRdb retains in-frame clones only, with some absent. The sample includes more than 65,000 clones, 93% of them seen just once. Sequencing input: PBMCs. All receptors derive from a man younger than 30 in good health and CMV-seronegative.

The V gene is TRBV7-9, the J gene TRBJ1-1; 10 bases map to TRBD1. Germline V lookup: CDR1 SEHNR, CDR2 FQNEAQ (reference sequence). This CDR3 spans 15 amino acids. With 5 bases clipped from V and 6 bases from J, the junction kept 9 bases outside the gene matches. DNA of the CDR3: TGTGCCAGCAGCCCCGGACAGGGGGATATCGCTGAAGCTTTCTTT. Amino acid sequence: CASSPGQGDIAEAFF.

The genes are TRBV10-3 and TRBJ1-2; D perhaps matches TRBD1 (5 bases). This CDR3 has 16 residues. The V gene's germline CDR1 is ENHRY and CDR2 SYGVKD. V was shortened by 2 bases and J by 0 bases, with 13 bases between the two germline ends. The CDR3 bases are TGTGCCATCAGTGAGATTTTCGACAGCTCTAACTATGGCTACACCTTC. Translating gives CAISEIFDSSNYGYTF.

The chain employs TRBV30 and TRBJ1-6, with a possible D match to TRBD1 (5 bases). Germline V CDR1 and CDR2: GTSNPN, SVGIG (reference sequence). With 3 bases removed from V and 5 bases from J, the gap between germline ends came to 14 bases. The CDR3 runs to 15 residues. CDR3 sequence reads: CAWRRGDSDNSPLHF. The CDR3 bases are TGTGCCTGGAGACGGGGGGATAGCGATAATTCACCCCTCCACTTT. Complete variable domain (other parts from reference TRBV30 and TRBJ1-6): SQTIHQWPATLVQPVGSPLSLECTVEGTSNPNLYWYRQAAGRGLQLLFYSVGIGQISSEVPQNLSASRPQDRQFILSSKKLLLSDSGFYLCAWRRGDSDNSPLHFGNGTRLTVT.

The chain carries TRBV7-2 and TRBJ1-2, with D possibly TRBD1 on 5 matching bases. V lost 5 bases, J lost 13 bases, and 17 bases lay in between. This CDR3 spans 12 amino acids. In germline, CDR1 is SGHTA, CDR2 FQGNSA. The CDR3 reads CASSPQEIGATF. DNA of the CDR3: TGTGCCAGCAGCCCCCAAGAGATAGGGGCCACCTTC.

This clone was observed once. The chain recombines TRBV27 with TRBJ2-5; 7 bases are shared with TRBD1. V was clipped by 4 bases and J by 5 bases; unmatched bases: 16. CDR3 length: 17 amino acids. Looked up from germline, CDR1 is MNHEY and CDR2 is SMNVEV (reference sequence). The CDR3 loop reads CASSSGRQGPLWETQYF. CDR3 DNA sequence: TGTGCCAGCAGTTCCGGCCGACAGGGTCCTCTGTGGGAGACCCAGTACTTC.

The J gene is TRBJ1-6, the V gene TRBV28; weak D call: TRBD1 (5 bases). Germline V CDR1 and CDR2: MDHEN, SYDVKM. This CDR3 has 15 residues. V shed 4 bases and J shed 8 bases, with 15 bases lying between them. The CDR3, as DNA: TGTGCCAGCAGTTCCGCGGCAGGGCCACATTCACCCCTCCACTTT. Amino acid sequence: CASSSAAGPHSPLHF.

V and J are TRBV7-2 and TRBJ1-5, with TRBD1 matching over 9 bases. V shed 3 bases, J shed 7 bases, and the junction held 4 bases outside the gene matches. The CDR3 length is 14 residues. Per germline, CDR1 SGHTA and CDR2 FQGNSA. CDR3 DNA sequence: TGTGCCAGCAGCTTCCGGACAGGGGACCAGCCCCAGCATTTT. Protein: CASSFRTGDQPQHF.

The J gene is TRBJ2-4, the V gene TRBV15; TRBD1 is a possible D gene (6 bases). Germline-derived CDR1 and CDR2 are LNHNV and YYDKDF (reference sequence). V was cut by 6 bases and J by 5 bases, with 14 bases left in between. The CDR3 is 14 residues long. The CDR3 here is CATSRPGVQNIQYF. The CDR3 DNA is TGTGCCACCAGTCGACCAGGGGTCCAAAACATTCAGTACTTC. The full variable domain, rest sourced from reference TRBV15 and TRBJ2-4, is DAMVIQNPRYQVTQFGKPVTLSCSQTLNHNVMYWYQQKSSQAPKLLFHYYDKDFNNEADTPDNFQSRRPNTSFCFLDIRSPGLGDTAMYLCATSRPGVQNIQYFGAGTRLSVL.

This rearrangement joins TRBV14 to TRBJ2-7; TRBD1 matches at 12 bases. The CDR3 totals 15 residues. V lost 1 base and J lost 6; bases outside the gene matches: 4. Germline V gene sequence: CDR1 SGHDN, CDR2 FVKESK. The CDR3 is CASSQAWDRGREQYF. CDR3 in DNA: TGTGCCAGCAGCCAAGCATGGGACAGGGGGCGCGAGCAGTACTTC.

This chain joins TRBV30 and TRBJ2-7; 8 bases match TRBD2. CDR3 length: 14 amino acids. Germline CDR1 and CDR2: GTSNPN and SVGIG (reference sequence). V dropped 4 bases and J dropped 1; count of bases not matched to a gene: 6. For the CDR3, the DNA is TGTGCCTGGACTCCCGGGACTAGTTCCTACGAGCAGTACTTC. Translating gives CAWTPGTSSYEQYF.

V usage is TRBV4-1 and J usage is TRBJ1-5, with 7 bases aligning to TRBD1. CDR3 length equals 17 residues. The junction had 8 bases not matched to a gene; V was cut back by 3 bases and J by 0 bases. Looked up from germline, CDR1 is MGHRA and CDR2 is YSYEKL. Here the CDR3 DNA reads TGCGCCAGCAGCCAGGCCGGGACAGAGTATAGCAATCAGCCCCAGCATTTT. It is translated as CASSQAGTEYSNQPQHF.

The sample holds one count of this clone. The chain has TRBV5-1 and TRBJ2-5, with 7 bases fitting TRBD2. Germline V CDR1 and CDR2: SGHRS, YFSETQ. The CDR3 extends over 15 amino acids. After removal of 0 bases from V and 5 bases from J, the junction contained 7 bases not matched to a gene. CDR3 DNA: TGCGCCAGCAGCTTGGAATCACTCGGGGGGGAGACCCAGTACTTC. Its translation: CASSLESLGGETQYF.

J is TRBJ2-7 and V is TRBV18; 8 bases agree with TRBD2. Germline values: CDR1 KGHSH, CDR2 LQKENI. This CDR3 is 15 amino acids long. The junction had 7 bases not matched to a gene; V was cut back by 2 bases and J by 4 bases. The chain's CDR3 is CASSPYLAGMYEQYF. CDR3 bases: TGTGCCAGCTCACCATACCTAGCGGGCATGTACGAGCAGTACTTC.

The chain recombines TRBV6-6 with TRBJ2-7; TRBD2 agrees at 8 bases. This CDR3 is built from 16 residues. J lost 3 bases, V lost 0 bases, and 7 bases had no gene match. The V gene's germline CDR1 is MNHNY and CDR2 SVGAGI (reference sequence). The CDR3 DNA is TGTGCCAGCAGTTACTCGACGGGAGGGGCAATCTACGAGCAGTACTTC. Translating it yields CASSYSTGGAIYEQYF.

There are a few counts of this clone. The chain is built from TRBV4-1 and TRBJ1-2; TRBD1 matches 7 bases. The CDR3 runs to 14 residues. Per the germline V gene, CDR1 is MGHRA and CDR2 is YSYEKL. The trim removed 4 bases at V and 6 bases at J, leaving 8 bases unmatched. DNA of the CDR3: TGCGCCAGCAGCCCTACAGGGGTGAAGGATGGCTACACCTTC. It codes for CASSPTGVKDGYTF.

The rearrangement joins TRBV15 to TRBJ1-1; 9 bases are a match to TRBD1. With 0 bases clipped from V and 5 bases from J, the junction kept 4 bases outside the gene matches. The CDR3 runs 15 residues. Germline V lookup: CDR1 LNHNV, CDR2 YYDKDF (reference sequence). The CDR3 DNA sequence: TGTGCCACCAGCAGAGATGGACAGGGGCGGACTGAAGCTTTCTTT. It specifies CATSRDGQGRTEAFF. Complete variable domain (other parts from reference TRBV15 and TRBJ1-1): DAMVIQNPRYQVTQFGKPVTLSCSQTLNHNVMYWYQQKSSQAPKLLFHYYDKDFNNEADTPDNFQSRRPNTSFCFLDIRSPGLGDTAMYLCATSRDGQGRTEAFFGQGTRLTVV.

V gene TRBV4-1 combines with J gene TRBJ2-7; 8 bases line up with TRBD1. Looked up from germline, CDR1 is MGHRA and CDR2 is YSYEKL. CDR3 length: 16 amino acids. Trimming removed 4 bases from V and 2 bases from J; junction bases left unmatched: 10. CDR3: CASSPGDRRSPYEQYF. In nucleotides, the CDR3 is TGCGCCAGCAGCCCGGGGGACAGGAGATCCCCCTACGAGCAGTACTTC.

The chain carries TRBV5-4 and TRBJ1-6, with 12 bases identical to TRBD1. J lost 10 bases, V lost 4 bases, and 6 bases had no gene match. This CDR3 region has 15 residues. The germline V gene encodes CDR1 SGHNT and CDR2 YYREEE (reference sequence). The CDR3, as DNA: TGTGCCAGCAGCCGGGGGACAGGGGGCAACTCACCCCTCCACTTT. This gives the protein CASSRGTGGNSPLHF.

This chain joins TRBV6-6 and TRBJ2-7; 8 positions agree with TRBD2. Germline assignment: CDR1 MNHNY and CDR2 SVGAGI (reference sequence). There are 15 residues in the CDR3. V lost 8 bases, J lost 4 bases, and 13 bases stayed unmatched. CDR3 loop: CASRRSGTSMYEQYF. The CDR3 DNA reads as TGTGCCAGCCGCCGCAGCGGGACTAGTATGTACGAGCAGTACTTC.

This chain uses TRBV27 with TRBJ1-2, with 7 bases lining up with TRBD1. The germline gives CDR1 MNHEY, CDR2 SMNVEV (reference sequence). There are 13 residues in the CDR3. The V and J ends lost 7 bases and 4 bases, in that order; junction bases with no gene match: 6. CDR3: CASTQQGTYGYTF. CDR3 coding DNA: TGTGCCAGCACCCAACAGGGGACCTATGGCTACACCTTC.

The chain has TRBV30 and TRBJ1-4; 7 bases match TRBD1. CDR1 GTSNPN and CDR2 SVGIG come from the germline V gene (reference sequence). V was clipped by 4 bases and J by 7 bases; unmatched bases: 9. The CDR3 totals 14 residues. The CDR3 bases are TGTGCCTGGACTGGGGGACAGCTCCGTGAAAAACTGTTTTTT. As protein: CAWTGGQLREKLFF. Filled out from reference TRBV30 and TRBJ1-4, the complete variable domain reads SQTIHQWPATLVQPVGSPLSLECTVEGTSNPNLYWYRQAAGRGLQLLFYSVGIGQISSEVPQNLSASRPQDRQFILSSKKLLLSDSGFYLCAWTGGQLREKLFFGSGTQLSVL.

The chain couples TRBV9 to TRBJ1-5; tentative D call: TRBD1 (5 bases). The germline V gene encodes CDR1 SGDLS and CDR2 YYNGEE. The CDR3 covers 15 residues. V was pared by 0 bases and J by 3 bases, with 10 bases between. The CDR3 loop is CASSVVHRTNQPQHF. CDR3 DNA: TGTGCCAGCAGCGTAGTCCACAGGACCAATCAGCCCCAGCATTTT.

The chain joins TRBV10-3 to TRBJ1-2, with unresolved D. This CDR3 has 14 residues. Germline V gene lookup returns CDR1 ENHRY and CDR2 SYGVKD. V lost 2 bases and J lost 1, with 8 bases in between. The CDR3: CAISELGNNYGYTF. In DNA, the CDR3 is TGTGCCATCAGTGAGCTGGGCAATAACTATGGCTACACCTTC.

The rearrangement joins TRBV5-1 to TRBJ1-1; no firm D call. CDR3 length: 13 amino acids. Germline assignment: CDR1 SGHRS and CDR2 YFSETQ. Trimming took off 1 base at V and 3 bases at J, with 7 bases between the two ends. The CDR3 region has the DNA TGCGCCAGCAGCTTGTCGTCCGACACTGAAGCTTTCTTT. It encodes CASSLSSDTEAFF. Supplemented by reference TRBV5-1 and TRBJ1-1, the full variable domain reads KAGVTQTPRYLIKTRGQQVTLSCSPISGHRSVSWYQQTPGQGLQFLFEYFSETQRNKGNFPGRFSGRQFSNSRSEMNVSTLELGDSALYLCASSLSSDTEAFFGQGTRLTVV.

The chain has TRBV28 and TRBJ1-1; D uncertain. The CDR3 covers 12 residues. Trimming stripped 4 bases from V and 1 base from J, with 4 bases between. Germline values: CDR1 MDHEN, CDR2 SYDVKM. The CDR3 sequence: CASSSKNTEAFF. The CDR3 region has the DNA TGTGCCAGCAGTTCCAAGAACACTGAAGCTTTCTTT.

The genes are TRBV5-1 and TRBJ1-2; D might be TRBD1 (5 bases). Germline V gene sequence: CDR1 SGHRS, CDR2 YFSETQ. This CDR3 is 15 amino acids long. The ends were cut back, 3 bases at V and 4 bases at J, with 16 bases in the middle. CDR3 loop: CASSSGTTELYGYTF. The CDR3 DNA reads TGCGCCAGCAGCTCCGGGACTACAGAGCTCTATGGCTACACCTTC.

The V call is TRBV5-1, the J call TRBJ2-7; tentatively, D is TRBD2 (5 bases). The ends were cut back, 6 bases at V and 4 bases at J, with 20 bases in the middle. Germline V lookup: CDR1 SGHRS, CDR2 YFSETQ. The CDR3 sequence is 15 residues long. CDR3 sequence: CASTNLGPRGYEQYF. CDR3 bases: TGCGCCAGCACGAATCTGGGCCCCCGGGGATACGAGCAGTACTTC.

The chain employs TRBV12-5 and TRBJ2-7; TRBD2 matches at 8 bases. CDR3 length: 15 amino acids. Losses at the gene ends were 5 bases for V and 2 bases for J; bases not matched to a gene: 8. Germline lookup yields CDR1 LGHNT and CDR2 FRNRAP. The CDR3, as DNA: TGTGCTAGTGGTCCGCTAGCGGGCGGAACCTACGAGCAGTACTTC. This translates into CASGPLAGGTYEQYF.